This T cell receptor (beta chain) was sequenced for a study of cytomegalovirus exposure and HLA in healthy donors. As for the study in general: An early release of data contained around 80 million unique TCRs, which came from HLA-typed donors.

The CDR3 loop spans 14 amino acids. J was trimmed by 6 bases and V by 5 bases; bases with no gene match: 7. Germline V lookup: CDR1 SGHTA, CDR2 FQGNSA. Primers included in the PCR were 60 Vbeta and 13 Jbeta primers. TCRdb's copy holds only in-frame clones and misses some; the assay was immunoSEQ multiplex PCR. The sample has tens of thousands of clones, around 40% seen once. The TCR originated in a woman aged 50 to 60 in good health and CMV-seronegative. The gene calls are TRBV7-2 and TRBJ2-3; 8 nucleotides agree with TRBD1. The sample comprised PBMCs. The CDR3 DNA sequence: TGTGCCAGCAGCCTCCGGACAGGGAGTGATACGCAGTATTTT. Protein sequence: CASSLRTGSDTQYF.